This TCR beta chain was sequenced for a study of response to subunit inactivated influenza vaccine. This clonotype was counted a few times. Germline assignment: CDR1 MGHRA and CDR2 YSYEKL. V shed 1 base and J shed 2 bases, with 11 bases lying between them. The CDR3 runs to 15 residues. TCRdb independently ran MiXCR on the RT-PCR reads; one entry per CDR3 protein. The table shows fewer than 650,000 distinct CDR3 sequences, with roughly 13% occurring only once. The chain links TRBV4-1 to TRBJ1-2; D gene unclear. The sample in question was PBMCs from blood, obtained about 40 days after vaccination. The sequence came from a man aged 45 to 65 who received an inactivated influenza vaccine. The CDR3 is CASSQVIAANYGYTF. DNA for the CDR3: TGCGCCAGCAGCCAAGTTATCGCAGCAAACTATGGCTACACCTTC.